This passage covers 8 T cell receptor beta chains from one sample sequenced in a study of regulatory T cells in long-lasting Graves disease. Both iRepertoire HTBI primers and Arm-PCR of CDR3 regions were used to build the TCR beta libraries. TCRdb itself ran the multiplex PCR reads through MiXCR, one entry per CDR3 protein. The table lists roughly 350,000 distinct CDR3 sequences, 15% to 20% of them singletons. Stated time point: newly diagnosed GD, antithyroid drugs for less than 3 months. RNA isolated from PBMCs was used to make the TCR library. These data were likewise used in another study, on T cells in Graves' hyperthyroidism and ophthalmopathy.

The sequencing used peripheral blood mononuclear cells (PBMCs), collected at new diagnosis, from a patient treated with antithyroid drugs. These receptors were taken from a woman between 18 and 29 years old with Graves disease.

This chain joins TRBV5-1 and TRBJ2-1, with D possibly TRBD2 on 5 matching bases. Trimming stripped 0 bases from V and 0 bases from J, with 10 bases between. The CDR3 sequence is 16 residues long. CDR1 is SGHRS and CDR2 is YFSETQ in the germline V gene. CDR3 nucleotide sequence: TGCGCCAGCAGCTTGGGTACGGGGATCTCCTACAATGAGCAGTTCTTC. Translating gives CASSLGTGISYNEQFF.

The chain couples TRBV20-1 to TRBJ1-5; 12 nucleotides align to TRBD1. The CDR3 sequence is 16 residues long. Unmatched junction bases numbered 11, after V lost 4 bases and J lost 7 bases. Per germline, CDR1 DFQATT and CDR2 SNEGSKA (reference sequence). CDR3 amino acids: CSATAGTGGGRQPQHF. The CDR3 coding sequence is TGCAGTGCTACCGCCGGGACAGGGGGCGGTAGGCAGCCCCAGCATTTT.

This clonotype was seen at least ten times. For the CDR3, the DNA is TGTGCCAGCAGTGAGCAGGGGGCGCGTGGCTACACCTTC. Its translation: CASSEQGARGYTF. The rearrangement uses TRBV6-1 and TRBJ1-2, with TRBD1 identical over 8 bases. Germline assignment: CDR1 MNHNS and CDR2 SASEGT. The CDR3 spans 13 residues. Unmatched junction bases numbered 4, after V lost 3 bases and J lost 7 bases.

Many counts were recorded for this clonotype. The chain links TRBV11-2 to TRBJ2-3; no definite D call. Germline values: CDR1 SGHAT, CDR2 FQNNGV. The V end lost 7 bases, the J end lost 0 bases, and 14 bases lay between the germline ends. CDR3 length equals 15 residues. The DNA of the CDR3 is TGTGCCAGCACCATGGGGATCTTTAGCACAGATACGCAGTATTTT. This gives the protein CASTMGIFSTDTQYF.

At least ten counts were recorded for this clonotype. The genes are TRBV6-2 or TRBV6-3 and TRBJ2-7; tentative D call: TRBD1 (6 bases). V lost 1 base and J 5 bases, leaving 21 bases between the germline ends. This CDR3 is built from 17 residues. Per the germline V gene, CDR1 is MNHEY and CDR2 is SVGEGT. CDR3 bases: TGTGCCAGCAGTTACTGGCAGGGACAAGGGTCCCAGCACGAGCAGTACTTC. Amino acids: CASSYWQGQGSQHEQYF.

This clonotype was observed once. The V and J genes are TRBV4-2 and TRBJ2-7; 11 bases agree with TRBD2. J lost 3 bases, V lost 0 bases, and 7 bases had no gene match. The CDR3 has 17 amino acids. Germline assignment: CDR1 LGHNA and CDR2 YNFKEQ. The CDR3 nucleotides read TGTGCCAGCAGCCAAGATAGCGGGAGGGCGTTTTTCTACGAGCAGTACTTC. Translating gives CASSQDSGRAFFYEQYF.

CDR3 sequence: CASSPQEGWDEQYF. As DNA, the CDR3 is TGTGCCAGCAGCCCCCAGGAAGGGTGGGACGAGCAGTACTTC. The chain has TRBV7-9 and TRBJ2-7, with D uncertain. The CDR3 extends over 14 amino acids. Germline CDR1 is SEHNR and CDR2 is FQNEAQ (reference sequence). V gave up 5 bases and J gave up 5 bases, with 16 bases separating them. Together with reference TRBV7-9 and TRBJ2-7, the CDR3 gives the full variable domain: DTGVSQNPRHKITKRGQNVTFRCDPISEHNRLYWYRQTLGQGPEFLTYFQNEAQLEKSRLLSDRFSAERPKGSFSTLEIQRTEQGDSAMYLCASSPQEGWDEQYFGPGTRLTVT.

A few counts support this clonotype. The rearrangement links TRBV9 to TRBJ2-3, with D possibly TRBD1 on 5 matching bases. With 1 base removed from V and 2 bases from J, the gap between germline ends came to 17 bases. The germline V gene has CDR1 SGDLS and CDR2 YYNGEE. This CDR3 contains 17 residues. The CDR3 sequence: CASSVSPLQDTTDTQYF. The CDR3, as DNA: TGTGCCAGCAGCGTATCCCCTTTGCAGGACACCACAGATACGCAGTATTTT. The full variable domain, completed using reference TRBV9 and TRBJ2-3, is DSGVTQTPKHLITATGQRVTLRCSPRSGDLSVYWYQQSLDQGLQFLIQYYNGEERAKGNILERFSAQQFPDLHSELNLSSLELGDSALYFCASSVSPLQDTTDTQYFGPGTRLTVL.